These 5 T cell receptor beta chains share one sample of origin, sequenced in a study of identical twins. TCRdb analysed the 5' RACE reads with MiXCR anew, one entry per CDR3 protein. The sample lists about 1.7 million distinct CDR3 sequences; more than 30% were seen once. Specimen: cord blood. The receptors were gathered from a newborn girl in good health.

In its sample, this clonotype was seen many times. J is TRBJ2-7 and V is TRBV12-3 or TRBV12-4; D perhaps matches TRBD1 (6 bases). Trimming removed 1 base from V and 3 bases from J, with 13 bases in between. CDR3 length equals 15 residues. Written as DNA, the CDR3 is TGTGCCAGCAGTTTAGAGACAGGCCTAGGCTACGAGCAGTACTTC. Translated: CASSLETGLGYEQYF.

The chain employs TRBV11-2 and TRBJ2-1; tentatively, D is TRBD2 (6 bases). Per the germline V gene, CDR1 is SGHAT and CDR2 is FQNNGV. The CDR3 covers 13 residues. The V gene lost 5 bases and the J gene lost 8 bases, with 13 bases spanning the gap. The CDR3 nucleotides read TGTGCCAGCAGCATACTAGCAATCCATGAGCAGTTCTTC. Protein: CASSILAIHEQFF. Supplemented by reference TRBV11-2 and TRBJ2-1, the full variable domain reads EAGVAQSPRYKIIEKRQSVAFWCNPISGHATLYWYQQILGQGPKLLIQFQNNGVVDDSQLPKDRFSAERLKGVDSTLKIQPAKLEDSAVYLCASSILAIHEQFFGPGTRLTVL.

The chain employs TRBV20-1 and TRBJ2-2, with no clear D. Germline CDR1 and CDR2: DFQATT and SNEGSKA (reference sequence). The ends were cut back, 2 bases at V and 4 bases at J, with 14 bases in the middle. The CDR3 contains 15 residues. The CDR3 DNA reads TGCAGTGCTAGAAAGTTCGGTCCGGGCACCGGGGAGCTGTTTTTT. Amino acid sequence: CSARKFGPGTGELFF.

This clonotype has only a few counts. In DNA form, the CDR3 reads TGTGCCAGCAGTGAATTCCTGGCAGCCCAAGAGACCCAGTACTTC. Protein product: CASSEFLAAQETQYF. The chain uses TRBV25-1 and TRBJ2-5; unclear D gene. The germline V and J ends were trimmed by 1 base and 1 base, with 10 bases remaining between them. CDR3 length: 15 residues. Germline V gives CDR1 MGHDK, CDR2 SYGVNS.

V and J are TRBV6-1 and TRBJ1-5, with D perhaps matching TRBD1 (6 bases). V lost 9 bases and J lost 7, with 22 bases in between. The CDR3 length is 15 residues. Germline V CDR1 and CDR2: MNHNS, SASEGT. The CDR3 reads CASRGERGISQPQHF. The CDR3 DNA sequence: TGTGCCAGTCGGGGGGAAAGGGGGATCAGCCAGCCCCAGCATTTT.